The rows below give T cell receptor beta chains drawn from one sample of a study of shared clonotypes between healthy human individuals. Only in-frame clones appear in the TCRdb table, and some are missing; sequencing was by immunoSEQ multiplex PCR. The data show 470,000 or so clones, with about 85% seen just once and roughly an eighth held by the top ten. Material: PBMCs. The receptors derive from a woman between 40 and 55 years old in good health. Some clones in this sample may be carry-over from other donors' samples. CDR3s include the opening cysteine and the closing phenylalanine or tryptophan. The D gene is left open where the match is weak.

V gene	D gene	CDR3 length	J gene	CDR3 protein
TRBV4-1	-	14	TRBJ2-7	CASSQVLGPYEQYF
TRBV19	-	15	TRBJ1-5	CASSRGWGPSQPQHF
TRBV10-3	TRBD2	18	TRBJ2-1	CAISAHDFLAALYNEQFF
TRBV7-9	-	15	TRBJ2-5	CASSLRGGLQETQYF
TRBV7-3	-	15	TRBJ2-2	CASSLIGGDTGELFF
TRBV5-1	-	15	TRBJ2-6	CASSLNVGGANVLTF
TRBV7-9	-	15	TRBJ2-2	CASSLAGVHTGELFF
TRBV28	TRBD2	17	TRBJ2-1	CASSSPSGRDLNNEQFF
TRBV12-5	-	12	TRBJ2-3	CASGFYPDTQYF
TRBV18	TRBD2	15	TRBJ2-1	CASSPVTSGRNEQFF
TRBV21-1	-	17	TRBJ2-7	CASSTPRARGQAYEQYF